This TCR beta chain was sequenced for a study of Graves' ophthalmopathy and Graves' hyperthyroidism. RNA transcripts were the template, and TCR beta CDR3 regions were amplified from them. HTBI-primed first-round RT-PCR preceded second-round multiplex PCR. TCRdb fed the multiplex PCR reads into MiXCR, producing one record per CDR3 protein. Found here are hundreds of thousands of distinct CDR3 sequences, over 40% of them singletons; the top ten hold around 3.3%. This clonotype was detected ten times or more. The CDR3 consists of 17 residues. Germline-derived CDR1 and CDR2 are ENHRY and SYGVKD. The V gene lost 1 base and the J gene lost 0 bases, with 13 bases spanning the gap.

The sequenced material came from peripheral blood. The sequence was collected from an adult man with Graves' ophthalmopathy. This chain links TRBV10-3 with TRBJ1-3, with a weak D call TRBD1 (5 bases). CDR3: CAISEYGGPSSGNTIYF. CDR3 bases: TGTGCCATCAGTGAGTACGGGGGACCGAGCTCTGGAAACACCATATATTTT.